These 22 T cell receptor beta chains share one sample of origin, sequenced in a study of neurological immune-mediated disorders (dated by TCRdb to about 2019). The method was 5' RACE. Sequenced using an Illumina HiSeq 2500. TCRdb took the public reads, trimmed them with fastp at Q25, ran MiXCR for clone calling and kept in-frame beta chains. Every distinct CDR3 protein forms one entry, paired with its most common genes and DNA. This sample comprises approximately 65,000 distinct CDR3 sequences, about 5.2% of them detected only once. Of the sample, about 5.7% is held by the ten largest clones. The sequenced sample consisted of PBMCs. These receptors came from a human donor with multiple sclerosis. The donor label of this sample is uncertain.

This clonotype was recorded at least ten times. V gene TRBV4-1 combines with J gene TRBJ1-6; D gene ambiguous. The V gene lost 4 bases and the J gene lost 13 bases, with 14 bases spanning the gap. The CDR3 covers 13 residues. Germline CDR1 MGHRA, CDR2 YSYEKL. The CDR3 is CASSPFTASPLHF. The CDR3, as DNA: TGCGCCAGCAGCCCGTTCACAGCATCGCCCCTCCACTTT.

This clonotype has ten or more counts. CDR3 loop: CATSKNRGMGGYTF. The CDR3 nucleotides are TGTGCCACCAGCAAAAACAGGGGGATGGGCGGCTACACCTTC. The chain carries TRBV15 and TRBJ1-2; TRBD1 agrees at 8 bases. The germline V gene has CDR1 LNHNV and CDR2 YYDKDF (reference sequence). This CDR3 contains 14 residues. Trimming at V came to 4 bases and at J to 8 bases, leaving 9 bases not matched to a gene. Together with reference TRBV15 and TRBJ1-2, the CDR3 gives the full variable domain: DAMVIQNPRYQVTQFGKPVTLSCSQTLNHNVMYWYQQKSSQAPKLLFHYYDKDFNNEADTPDNFQSRRPNTSFCFLDIRSPGLGDTAMYLCATSKNRGMGGYTFGSGTRLTVV.

This clonotype was found many times. This chain joins TRBV20-1 and TRBJ1-1, with D hard to call. Looked up from germline, CDR1 is DFQATT and CDR2 is SNEGSKA (reference sequence). This CDR3 comprises 15 residues. The V gene lost 6 bases and the J gene lost 0 bases, with 17 bases spanning the gap. As DNA, the CDR3 is TGCAGTGCCCGTCCTCTATCGGGGATGAACACTGAAGCTTTCTTT. Residues: CSARPLSGMNTEAFF.

Worth noting for this clonotype: As the CDR3 is not closed by the conserved phenylalanine or tryptophan, this likely results from a read error. CDR3 in DNA: TGTGCCAACAGCTTGTTTGCAACTAATGAAAAACTGTTTTGT. It specifies CANSLFATNEKLFC. The chain recombines TRBV5-5 with TRBJ1-4; D is ambiguous. Germline CDR1 reads SGHKS; CDR2 reads YYEKEE (reference sequence). The CDR3 runs 14 residues.

In this sample, this clonotype turned up many times. The chain links TRBV20-1 to TRBJ1-1; D possibly corresponds to TRBD1 (5 bases). V shed 1 base and J shed 5 bases, with 11 bases lying between them. Germline lookup yields CDR1 DFQATT and CDR2 SNEGSKA (reference sequence). The CDR3 runs 13 residues. The CDR3 DNA reads TGCAGTGCTAGAGGGGGGGGGATTACTGAAGCTTTCTTT. It is translated as CSARGGGITEAFF.

This clonotype was picked up many times. This chain connects TRBV5-1 to TRBJ1-4, with D hard to call. The CDR3 sequence is 13 residues long. Germline assignment: CDR1 SGHRS and CDR2 YFSETQ. V gave up 4 bases and J gave up 8 bases, with 12 bases separating them. CDR3: CASSRSDGEKLFF. CDR3 coding DNA: TGCGCCAGCAGCCGGAGTGATGGGGAAAAACTGTTTTTT.

This chain joins TRBV25-1 and TRBJ1-2; D may be TRBD1 (5 bases). The ends were cut back, 1 base at V and 4 bases at J, with 10 bases in the middle. Per germline, CDR1 MGHDK and CDR2 SYGVNS. This CDR3 contains 14 residues. The CDR3 sequence: CASSEWGGAYGYTF. DNA for the CDR3: TGTGCCAGCAGTGAATGGGGAGGGGCCTATGGCTACACCTTC.

This clonotype was detected many times. This chain joins TRBV10-3 and TRBJ2-1, with 12 bases aligning to TRBD2. Germline V gene data show CDR1 as ENHRY and CDR2 as SYGVKD. The CDR3 is 17 amino acids. After removal of 3 bases from V and 4 bases from J, the junction contained 7 bases not matched to a gene. The CDR3 loop is CAISEGWLAGGYNEQFF. DNA of the CDR3: TGTGCCATCAGTGAAGGGTGGCTAGCGGGGGGGTACAATGAGCAGTTCTTC.

The chain has TRBV20-1 and TRBJ2-7; D gene uncertain. Germline CDR1 DFQATT, CDR2 SNEGSKA (reference sequence). The CDR3 spans 13 residues. Trimming cost V 3 bases and J 2 bases, with 11 bases left between them. DNA for the CDR3: TGCAGTGCTAGGGACCGCACTCCCTACGAGCAGTACTTC. It yields the protein CSARDRTPYEQYF.

This clonotype occurred many times. The V gene is TRBV20-1, the J gene TRBJ1-2; D gene uncertain. This CDR3 is built from 12 residues. Germline V CDR1 and CDR2: DFQATT, SNEGSKA (reference sequence). Trimming cost V 6 bases and J 2 bases, with 10 bases left between them. For the CDR3, the DNA is TGCAGTGCCACCGACATGAACTATGGCTACACCTTC. This codes for CSATDMNYGYTF.

This clonotype was counted at least ten times. The chain couples TRBV20-1 to TRBJ2-3, with 9 bases fitting TRBD2. Germline assignment: CDR1 DFQATT and CDR2 SNEGSKA (reference sequence). V shed 3 bases, J shed 5 bases, and the junction held 12 bases outside the gene matches. This CDR3 has 16 amino acids. CDR3 region: CSASRMAGGTVDTQYF. DNA of the CDR3: TGCAGTGCTAGTCGTATGGCGGGGGGGACCGTAGATACGCAGTATTTT.

This clonotype was detected ten times or more. The chain carries TRBV12-3 or TRBV12-4 and TRBJ2-6; 8 positions match TRBD2. The CDR3 contains 16 residues. Germline trimming cut 11 bases from V and 0 bases from J; bases unmatched to any gene: 9. Here the CDR3 DNA reads TGTGCCGCCCGGGGGGGAAGTAGCTCTGGGGCCAACGTCCTGACTTTC. This gives the protein CAARGGSSSGANVLTF.

In this sample, this clonotype turned up many times. V usage is TRBV20-1 and J usage is TRBJ2-3, with 9 bases matching TRBD2. This CDR3 contains 17 residues. Trimming at V came to 5 bases and at J to 0 bases, leaving 12 bases not matched to a gene. The germline gives CDR1 DFQATT, CDR2 SNEGSKA (reference sequence). CDR3 sequence: CSAPLRRAGGSTDTQYF. DNA for the CDR3: TGCAGTGCTCCGCTCAGACGAGCGGGGGGAAGCACAGATACGCAGTATTTT.

The sample holds many counts of this clonotype. The V call is TRBV20-1, the J call TRBJ2-7, with D tentatively TRBD1 (5 bases). V was shortened by 0 bases and J by 0 bases, with 12 bases between the two germline ends. In germline, CDR1 is DFQATT, CDR2 SNEGSKA (reference sequence). The CDR3 consists of 15 residues. The chain's CDR3 is CSARDLRGSSYEQYF. CDR3 sequence (DNA): TGCAGTGCTAGAGATCTAAGGGGAAGCTCCTACGAGCAGTACTTC.

This clonotype was picked up many times. The gene calls are TRBV27 and TRBJ2-2; no clear D. This CDR3 region has 14 residues. Germline CDR1 MNHEY, CDR2 SMNVEV (reference sequence). Trimming shortened V by 5 bases and J by 7 bases, and 14 bases separated the two germline ends. CDR3 sequence: CASSPSFFGGELFF. CDR3 DNA: TGTGCCAGCAGTCCTAGTTTTTTTGGCGGGGAGCTGTTTTTT.

Concerning this clonotype itself: A much larger clone differs by one base, so this may be a read error. CDR3 sequence: CSARADRRATTTNTEAFF. As DNA, the CDR3 is TGCAGTGCTAGAGCCGATCGCCGGGCCACCACTACCAACACTGAAGCTTTCTTT. This chain links TRBV20-1 with TRBJ1-1; no definite D call. Germline V CDR1 and CDR2: DFQATT, SNEGSKA (reference sequence). This CDR3 spans 18 amino acids. The germline V and J ends were trimmed by 1 base and 2 bases, with 23 bases remaining between them.

In its sample, this clonotype was seen many times. The V gene is TRBV4-1, the J gene TRBJ2-2; D remains ambiguous. The CDR3 is made up of 14 amino acids. Deletions cut 2 bases from V and 7 bases from J, with 11 bases between. The germline V gene encodes CDR1 MGHRA and CDR2 YSYEKL. CDR3 amino acids: CASSQLLGNGELFF. CDR3 bases: TGCGCCAGCAGCCAACTCTTAGGGAACGGGGAGCTGTTTTTT.

This clonotype came up many times. The chain couples TRBV4-1 to TRBJ2-3, with D maybe TRBD2 (6 bases). The germline V gene has CDR1 MGHRA and CDR2 YSYEKL. The germline V and J ends were trimmed by 3 bases and 1 base, with 14 bases remaining between them. The CDR3 has 16 residues. CDR3 sequence: CASSQATSPRTDTQYF. For the CDR3, the DNA is TGCGCCAGCAGCCAGGCGACTAGTCCCCGCACAGATACGCAGTATTTT.

The table lists this clonotype with many counts. The chain combines TRBV6-5 with TRBJ1-2, with 8 bases lining up with TRBD1. Germline V gene data show CDR1 as MNHEY and CDR2 as SVGAGI. Germline trimming cut 4 bases from V and 3 bases from J; bases unmatched to any gene: 16. The CDR3 runs 18 residues. This CDR3 is CASSSLSSPRGLDYGYTF. CDR3 DNA: TGTGCCAGCAGTTCTCTAAGTTCCCCCAGGGGGCTGGACTATGGCTACACCTTC.

This clonotype was counted at least ten times. The rearrangement uses TRBV29-1 and TRBJ2-1; D not certain. V was clipped by 6 bases and J by 2 bases, with 11 bases between them. From germline, CDR1 is SQVTM and CDR2 ANQGSEA. The CDR3 is 13 residues long. CDR3 coding DNA: TGCAGCGTGAGATACCGGACCTACAATGAGCAGTTCTTC. Protein product: CSVRYRTYNEQFF.

This clonotype was observed at least ten times. The rearrangement joins TRBV27 to TRBJ2-7, with TRBD2 as a possible D gene (5 bases). Per the germline V gene, CDR1 is MNHEY and CDR2 is SMNVEV (reference sequence). The CDR3 extends over 12 amino acids. With 2 bases removed from V and 6 bases from J, the gap between germline ends came to 8 bases. The CDR3 DNA reads TGTGCCAGCAGTTTAATGGGGAGCGAGCAGTACTTC. Translation gives CASSLMGSEQYF.

At least ten counts were recorded for this clonotype. This chain connects TRBV7-2 to TRBJ2-5; 7 nucleotides agree with TRBD2. Germline CDR1 reads SGHTA; CDR2 reads FQGNSA. The trim removed 7 bases at V and 4 bases at J, leaving 12 bases unmatched. CDR3 length: 15 amino acids. The CDR3: CASTLGAGRGETQYF. DNA for the CDR3: TGTGCCAGCACCCTTGGGGCGGGGAGGGGAGAGACCCAGTACTTC. The variable domain in full, completed from reference TRBV7-2 and TRBJ2-5, reads GAGVSQSPSNKVTEKGKDVELRCDPISGHTALYWYRQSLGQGLEFLIYFQGNSAPDKSGLPSDRFSAERTGGSVSTLTIQRTQQEDSAVYLCASTLGAGRGETQYFGPGTRLLVL.